One and the same sample provided the 2 T cell receptor beta chains below, sequenced in a study of human thymus T cells. Thymic tissue was derived from resections collected during corrective heart surgery. The protocol was immunoSEQ multiplex PCR, while the TCRdb copy is restricted to in-frame clones and leaves out a portion. This sample carries 100,000 to 150,000 clones, about 93% of them seen once, and the ten largest clones take 0.02% to 0.03%. Sequencing used thymus tissue. The receptor set was obtained from a boy less than two years old with a congenital heart defect but otherwise immunologically healthy.

The J gene is TRBJ2-4, the V gene TRBV28; TRBD1 agrees at 11 bases. The CDR3 runs 23 residues. The V gene end was trimmed by 6 bases and the J gene end by 0 bases; junction bases not matched to a gene: 25. Germline-derived CDR1 and CDR2 are MDHEN and SYDVKM. The CDR3 DNA is TGTGCCAGCAGGTACCAACATCGGACAGGGGGCCCACCCCACCCTCTAGCCAAAAACATTCAGTACTTC. Amino acids: CASRYQHRTGGPPHPLAKNIQYF. Full variable domain (missing parts from reference TRBV28 and TRBJ2-4): DVKVTQSSRYLVKRTGEKVFLECVQDMDHENMFWYRQDPGLGLRLIYFSYDVKMKEKGDIPEGYSVSREKKERFSLILESASTNQTSMYLCASRYQHRTGGPPHPLAKNIQYFGAGTRLSVL.

V usage is TRBV15 and J usage is TRBJ1-2; TRBD1 is a possible D gene (6 bases). This CDR3 contains 17 residues. Germline CDR1 is LNHNV and CDR2 is YYDKDF (reference sequence). V was shortened by 0 bases and J by 3 bases, with 17 bases between the two germline ends. The CDR3 bases are TGTGCCACCAGCAGAGATGGGGAACAGGGAAGCGACTATGGCTACACCTTC. As protein: CATSRDGEQGSDYGYTF.